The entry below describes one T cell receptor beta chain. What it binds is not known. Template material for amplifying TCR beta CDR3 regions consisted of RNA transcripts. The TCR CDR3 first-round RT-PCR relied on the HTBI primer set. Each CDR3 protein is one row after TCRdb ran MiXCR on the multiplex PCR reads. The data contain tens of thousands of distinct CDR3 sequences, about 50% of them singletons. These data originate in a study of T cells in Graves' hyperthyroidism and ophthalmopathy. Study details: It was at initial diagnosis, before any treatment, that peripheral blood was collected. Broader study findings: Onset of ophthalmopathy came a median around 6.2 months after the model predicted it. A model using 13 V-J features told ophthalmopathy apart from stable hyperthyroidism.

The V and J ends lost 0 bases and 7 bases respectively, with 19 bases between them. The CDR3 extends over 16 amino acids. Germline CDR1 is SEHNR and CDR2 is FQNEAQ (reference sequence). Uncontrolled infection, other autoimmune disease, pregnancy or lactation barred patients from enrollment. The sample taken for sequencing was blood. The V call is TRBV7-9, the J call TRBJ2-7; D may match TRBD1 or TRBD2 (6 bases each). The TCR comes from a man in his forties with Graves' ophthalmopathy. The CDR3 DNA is TGTGCCAGCAGCTTAGCGACAGGCGGGACGGCCGCGGAGCAGTACTTC. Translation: CASSLATGGTAAEQYF.